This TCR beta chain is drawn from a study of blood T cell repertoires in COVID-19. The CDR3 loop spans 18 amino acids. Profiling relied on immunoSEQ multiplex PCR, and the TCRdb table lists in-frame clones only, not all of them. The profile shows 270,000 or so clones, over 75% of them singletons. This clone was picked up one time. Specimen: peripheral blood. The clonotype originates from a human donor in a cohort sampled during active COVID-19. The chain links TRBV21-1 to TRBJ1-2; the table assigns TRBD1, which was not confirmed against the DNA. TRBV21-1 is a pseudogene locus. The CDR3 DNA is TGTGCCAGCAGCAAAGGCGCCGTCCCGGGACAGGGTTTGGGGGGCTACACCTTC. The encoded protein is CASSKGAVPGQGLGGYTF.